This entry lists 27 T cell receptor beta chains sequenced from one sample in a study of regulatory T cells in long-lasting Graves disease. Indicated time point: newly diagnosed GD, antithyroid drugs for less than 3 months. Preparation of the TCR library used RNA extracted from PBMCs. Relying on iRepertoire HTBI primers and Arm-PCR of CDR3 regions, the team built TCR beta libraries. Each CDR3 protein is one row after TCRdb ran MiXCR on the multiplex PCR reads. The sample lists 500,000 or so distinct CDR3 sequences; about 16% were seen once. This sample also belongs to another study, concerning T cells in Graves' hyperthyroidism and ophthalmopathy.

The sequencing here drew on peripheral blood mononuclear cells (PBMCs), taken at new diagnosis, from a patient treated with antithyroid drugs. Source of these receptors: a man between 40 and 49 years old with Graves disease.

V and J are TRBV5-1 and TRBJ2-4, with 7 bases matching TRBD2. The tail of the sequence fits TRBJ2-7 better, so the J call may be wrong. This CDR3 has 16 residues. Looked up from germline, CDR1 is SGHRS and CDR2 is YFSETQ. This CDR3 reads CASSPLPLAASYEQYF. The CDR3 DNA follows: TGCGCCAGCAGCCCTCTCCCCCTAGCGGCCTCCTACGAGCAGTACTTC.

There are many counts of this clonotype. This chain joins TRBV20-1 and TRBJ2-1, with 7 bases lining up with TRBD1. The trim removed 6 bases at V and 6 bases at J, leaving 14 bases unmatched. CDR3 size: 15 residues. Germline V gene data show CDR1 as DFQATT and CDR2 as SNEGSKA (reference sequence). CDR3: CSAPAHGQAPNEQFF. The CDR3 region has the DNA TGCAGTGCGCCTGCCCACGGACAGGCTCCCAATGAGCAGTTCTTC.

As concerns this clonotype: This may arise from a read error, as a much more abundant clone is one base away. The chain uses TRBV27 and TRBJ1-5; weak D call: TRBD1 (5 bases). CDR3 length: 16 residues. Germline V gives CDR1 MNHEY, CDR2 SMNVEV (reference sequence). CDR3 coding DNA: TGTGTCAGCAGTTTAAAGCAGGGATTGGGCAATCAGCCCCAGCATTTT. Translation gives CVSSLKQGLGNQPQHF.

This clonotype was recorded a few times. The CDR3 DNA follows: TGTGCCAGCTCAACAGGGTTGGGGCAGCCCCAGCATTTT. Its protein is CASSTGLGQPQHF. The chain recombines TRBV18 with TRBJ1-5; possible D gene TRBD1, 6 bases. Germline V gives CDR1 KGHSH, CDR2 LQKENI. CDR3 length: 13 amino acids. V was cut by 5 bases and J by 7 bases, with 12 bases left in between.

This clonotype was detected a few times. V gene TRBV5-6 combines with J gene TRBJ1-5; TRBD1 matches at 7 bases. CDR1 SGHDT and CDR2 YYEEEE come from the germline V gene. Trimming removed 3 bases from V and 7 bases from J; junction bases left unmatched: 7. CDR3 length equals 14 residues. CDR3 DNA sequence: TGTGCCAGCAGCTCAAGACAGGGAGGGCAGCCCCAGCATTTT. Translation gives CASSSRQGGQPQHF.

This clonotype came up a few times. V and J are TRBV9 and TRBJ1-1; 7 bases align to TRBD1. The V segment lost 0 bases and the J segment 2 bases; nucleotides outside the gene matches: 7. The CDR3 sequence is 16 residues long. Germline values: CDR1 SGDLS, CDR2 YYNGEE. CDR3 DNA sequence: TGTGCCAGCAGCGTAGCTGGGAGGGGGCTAAACACTGAAGCTTTCTTT. Encoded protein: CASSVAGRGLNTEAFF. The full variable domain, with the rest looked up from reference TRBV9 and TRBJ1-1, is DSGVTQTPKHLITATGQRVTLRCSPRSGDLSVYWYQQSLDQGLQFLIQYYNGEERAKGNILERFSAQQFPDLHSELNLSSLELGDSALYFCASSVAGRGLNTEAFFGQGTRLTVV.

This clonotype showed up many times. V usage is TRBV3-1 and J usage is TRBJ2-7, with D unresolved. With 1 base removed from V and 2 bases from J, the gap between germline ends came to 12 bases. The germline CDR1 and CDR2 sequences are LGHDT and YNNKEL (reference sequence). This CDR3 has 15 residues. CDR3 sequence (DNA): TGTGCCAGCAGCCAAGGCGTTGGCAGCACCTACGAGCAGTACTTC. Its protein product is CASSQGVGSTYEQYF.

This clonotype was detected a few times. CDR3 sequence (DNA): TGCAGCGTTGAAAGAGACTACGAGCAGTACTTC. Its translation is CSVERDYEQYF. The chain is built from TRBV29-1 and TRBJ2-7; no reliable D call. In germline, CDR1 is SQVTM, CDR2 ANQGSEA. The V and J ends lost 2 bases and 3 bases respectively, with 5 bases between them. This CDR3 has 11 residues.

This clonotype was counted at least ten times. The chain couples TRBV28 to TRBJ2-7; D is tentatively TRBD1 or TRBD2 (6 bases each). The CDR3 has 15 amino acids. V lost 5 bases to trimming and J lost 4 bases, with 18 bases between them. Germline V gene data show CDR1 as MDHEN and CDR2 as SYDVKM. The CDR3 loop reads CASSLPWGAGYEQYF. In DNA, the CDR3 is TGTGCCAGCAGTCTCCCGTGGGGGGCCGGATACGAGCAGTACTTC.

For this clonotype: A far larger clone lies a single base away; this is likely a read error. The chain has TRBV11-2 and TRBJ2-1; D may be TRBD2 (5 bases). The CDR3 contains 13 residues. Germline V lookup: CDR1 SGHAT, CDR2 FQNNGV. The V and J ends lost 4 bases and 10 bases respectively, with 14 bases between them. CDR3 amino acids: CASSSRATYEQFF. The CDR3 bases are TGTGCCAGCAGCTCGAGGGCCACCTACGAGCAGTTCTTC.

This clonotype was seen repeatedly, ten times or more. CDR3 residues: CAWSSRTGYGYTF. The CDR3 coding sequence is TGTGCCTGGAGTTCTAGGACGGGCTATGGCTACACCTTC. The chain is built from TRBV30 and TRBJ1-2; no firm D call. V lost 2 bases, J lost 4 bases, and 11 bases lay in between. The CDR3 is 13 residues long. Germline values: CDR1 GTSNPN, CDR2 SVGIG (reference sequence).

The sample holds many counts of this clonotype. The CDR3 nucleotides are TGTGCCAGCAGTCAACAGGGTGGGTCCTACGAGCAGTACTTC. As protein: CASSQQGGSYEQYF. V is TRBV28 and J is TRBJ2-7, with D possibly matching TRBD1 (6 bases). Germline V gene data show CDR1 as MDHEN and CDR2 as SYDVKM. The V end lost 5 bases, the J end lost 1 base, and 12 bases lay between the germline ends. This CDR3 has 14 residues.

The rearrangement uses TRBV3-1 and TRBJ1-5; D might be TRBD1 (5 bases). Trimming pared 6 bases from V and 6 bases from J, leaving 15 bases between. The CDR3 extends over 14 amino acids. Germline V gives CDR1 LGHDT, CDR2 YNNKEL (reference sequence). CDR3 loop: CASRSSGEGQPQHF. In nucleotides, the CDR3 is TGTGCCAGCAGGTCCTCGGGGGAGGGTCAGCCCCAGCATTTT.

Notes on this clonotype: A much larger clone is a single base away; this may be a read error. CDR3: CASGVGREVGGTQYF. The DNA of the CDR3 is TGTGCCAGCGGGGTCGGGCGGGAGGTAGGAGGTACGCAGTATTTT. The V gene is TRBV25-1, the J gene TRBJ2-3; 8 bases line up with TRBD2. Per the germline V gene, CDR1 is MGHDK and CDR2 is SYGVNS. V shed 8 bases and J 8 bases; nucleotides not matched to a gene: 15. There are 15 residues in the CDR3.

The table lists this clonotype with many counts. The chain has TRBV20-1 and TRBJ2-1; the match to TRBD2 covers 8 bases. V dropped 5 bases and J dropped 6; count of bases not matched to a gene: 9. This CDR3 region has 14 residues. In germline, CDR1 is DFQATT, CDR2 SNEGSKA (reference sequence). CDR3 loop: CSARSGRTGNEQFF. DNA for the CDR3: TGCAGTGCTCGGAGCGGGAGAACTGGCAATGAGCAGTTCTTC.

This clonotype was observed many times. The V call is TRBV11-2, the J call TRBJ2-6; D is unresolved. The CDR3 runs 14 residues. Trimming cost V 6 bases and J 4 bases, with 10 bases left between them. The germline gives CDR1 SGHAT, CDR2 FQNNGV. The CDR3 reads CASRQLTGANVLTF. The DNA of the CDR3 is TGTGCCAGCAGACAACTCACCGGGGCCAACGTCCTGACTTTC.

This clonotype was recorded a few times. The chain joins TRBV19 to TRBJ2-7; D is perhaps TRBD2 (6 bases). Germline CDR1 reads LNHDA; CDR2 reads SQIVND (reference sequence). Trimming shortened V by 7 bases and J by 2 bases, and 15 bases separated the two germline ends. The CDR3 totals 14 residues. This CDR3 reads CASMGLGLPYEQYF. The CDR3 region has the DNA TGTGCCAGTATGGGACTGGGCCTACCCTACGAGCAGTACTTC.

The V call is TRBV5-1, the J call TRBJ2-7; 7 bases line up with TRBD1. Germline V CDR1 and CDR2: SGHRS, YFSETQ. V gave up 4 bases and J gave up 4 bases; unmatched junction bases: 8. The CDR3 runs 14 residues. CDR3 amino acids: CASSQDGTAYEQYF. The CDR3 DNA is TGCGCCAGCAGCCAGGACGGGACAGCTTACGAGCAGTACTTC.

The chain recombines TRBV20-1 with TRBJ2-1; 11 bases match TRBD2. The J segment lost 4 bases and the V segment lost 6 bases, leaving 8 bases of the junction unmatched. This CDR3 comprises 15 residues. The germline V gene encodes CDR1 DFQATT and CDR2 SNEGSKA (reference sequence). The CDR3 spells CSATRLAGPYNEQFF. The CDR3 DNA reads TGCAGTGCAACTCGACTAGCGGGGCCATACAATGAGCAGTTCTTC.

In this sample, this clonotype turned up a few times. V gene TRBV5-6 combines with J gene TRBJ2-7; no clear D gene. CDR3 size: 14 residues. Germline V lookup: CDR1 SGHDT, CDR2 YYEEEE. Trimming took 0 bases from V and 5 from J, leaving 12 bases between them. The CDR3 protein is CASSLGELSNEQYF. The CDR3, as DNA: TGTGCCAGCAGCTTGGGAGAACTTAGCAACGAGCAGTACTTC.

This clonotype appeared many times. The gene calls are TRBV30 and TRBJ2-7, with 8 bases identical to TRBD2. The J segment lost 3 bases and the V segment lost 0 bases, leaving 7 bases of the junction unmatched. In germline, CDR1 is GTSNPN, CDR2 SVGIG (reference sequence). The CDR3 covers 15 residues. The CDR3 protein is CAWSVGLSGDYEQYF. Written as DNA, the CDR3 is TGTGCCTGGAGTGTGGGGCTTAGCGGGGACTACGAGCAGTACTTC.

The V and J genes are TRBV19 and TRBJ2-1; TRBD1 matches at 7 bases. The CDR3 length is 14 residues. Germline-derived CDR1 and CDR2 are LNHDA and SQIVND (reference sequence). J gave up 3 bases and V 5 bases, and 4 bases lay outside the gene matches. CDR3 in amino acids: CASSRGTVYNEQFF. The CDR3 region has the DNA TGTGCCAGTAGTCGTGGGACAGTCTACAATGAGCAGTTCTTC.

V gene TRBV24-1 combines with J gene TRBJ2-2; the match to TRBD1 covers 9 bases. V lost 8 bases to trimming and J lost 4 bases; unmatched junction nucleotides: 7. Germline assignment: CDR1 KGHDR and CDR2 SFDVKD. There are 15 residues in the CDR3. DNA for the CDR3: TGTGCCACCACCGGGACAGGGTCGGGCACCGGGGAGCTGTTTTTT. Its protein product is CATTGTGSGTGELFF.

The V and J genes are TRBV20-1 and TRBJ2-5; TRBD1 matches 10 bases. This CDR3 has 14 amino acids. Germline assignment: CDR1 DFQATT and CDR2 SNEGSKA (reference sequence). Germline trimming cut 7 bases from V and 5 bases from J; bases unmatched to any gene: 10. CDR3 DNA sequence: TGCAGTGGGGCCGGGACAGGGGTTACGGAGACCCAGTACTTC. It specifies CSGAGTGVTETQYF.

Comment on this clonotype: A read error may explain this, as a much larger clone is one base away. The V and J genes are TRBV7-9 and TRBJ1-4; D remains unclear. This CDR3 has 12 amino acids. Germline V gene lookup returns CDR1 SEHNR and CDR2 FQNEAQ (reference sequence). The CDR3 DNA reads TGTGCCAGCAGAAGAGGGAATGAAAAACTGCTTTTT. It encodes CASRRGNEKLLF.

This clonotype was found many times. The chain joins TRBV29-1 to TRBJ2-7; 11 bases match TRBD1. In germline, CDR1 is SQVTM, CDR2 ANQGSEA. The ends lost 7 bases at V and 2 bases at J; junction bases unmatched: 1. The CDR3 loop spans 12 amino acids. In nucleotides, the CDR3 is TGCAGCGCGGGACAGGGGGCCTACGAGCAGTACTTC. It yields the protein CSAGQGAYEQYF.

This clonotype was observed at least ten times. The genes are TRBV6-2 or TRBV6-3 and TRBJ2-7; possible D gene TRBD1, 6 bases. CDR1 is MNHEY and CDR2 is SVGEGT in the germline V gene. The CDR3 sequence is 16 residues long. V was trimmed by 4 bases and J by 5 bases, leaving 21 bases between them. As DNA, the CDR3 is TGTGCCAGCAGTTTAGCACCACAGGGTAGTTTCCACGAGCAGTACTTC. This encodes CASSLAPQGSFHEQYF.